This T cell receptor (beta chain) stems from a study of T cell responses to AZD1222 COVID-19 vaccine. Whole-study findings and limits: A reported finding is that nearly half of spike-specific TCRs target unmutated variant regions.

CDR3 length: 13 amino acids. Per the germline V gene, CDR1 is GTSNPN and CDR2 is SVGIG (reference sequence). The V gene lost 3 bases and the J gene lost 9 bases, with 17 bases spanning the gap. Method: immunoSEQ multiplex PCR; TCRdb's copy keeps in-frame clones and lacks some. Of some 140,000 clones listed, over 85% are singletons. In regard to this clone: What it recognizes is unknown.

This clonotype was obtained from an adult who received the AZD1222 COVID-19 vaccine. Sequencing used peripheral blood, obtained 28 days after the second AZD1222 dose. This chain uses TRBV30 with TRBJ1-2, with D uncertain. The chain's CDR3 is CAWRWTGRLSYTF. In DNA, the CDR3 is TGTGCCTGGAGATGGACGGGGAGGCTAAGCTACACCTTC.